This TCR beta chain was captured in a study of post-analysis software for immune sequencing data. The wider study: The study covered relapsing-remitting, secondary progressive and progressive-relapsing courses of multiple sclerosis.

This clonotype occurred once. Its target is not known. Study results and caveats: F measure clustering grouped samples strongly by preparation batch. Controls had lower frequencies than patients of about five TRBV segments, which included TRBV5-6, TRBV5-1 and TRBV20-1. In multiple sclerosis, normalized Chao1 diversity was significantly below that of controls.

Trimming cost V 0 bases and J 0 bases, with 15 bases left between them. This CDR3 region has 18 residues. Germline lookup yields CDR1 DFQATT and CDR2 SNEGSKA (reference sequence). The library was made from cDNA and included unique molecular identifiers. TCRdb redid the calling of the PCR reads with MiXCR, one entry per CDR3 protein. The top ten clones hold around 11% of a sample with approximately 660,000 distinct CDR3 sequences, 55% to 60% of them seen once. The sample consisted of blood. The chain couples TRBV20-1 to TRBJ1-6; D is unclear. This TCR came from a girl aged 2-9 years with multiple sclerosis. The CDR3 DNA reads TGCAGTGCTAGAGATCGAGACACACCGAGCTCCTATAATTCACCCCTCCACTTT. As protein: CSARDRDTPSSYNSPLHF.